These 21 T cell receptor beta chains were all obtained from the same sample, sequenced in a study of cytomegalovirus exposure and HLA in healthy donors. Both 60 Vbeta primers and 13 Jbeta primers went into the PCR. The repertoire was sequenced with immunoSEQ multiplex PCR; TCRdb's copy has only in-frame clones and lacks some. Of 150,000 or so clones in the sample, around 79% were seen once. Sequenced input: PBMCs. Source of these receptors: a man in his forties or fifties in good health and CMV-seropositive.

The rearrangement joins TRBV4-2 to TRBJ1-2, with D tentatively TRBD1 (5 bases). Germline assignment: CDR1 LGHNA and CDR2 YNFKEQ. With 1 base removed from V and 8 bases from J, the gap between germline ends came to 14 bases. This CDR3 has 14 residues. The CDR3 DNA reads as TGTGCCAGCAGCCAAGGGGGGGTTCTCGAAGGCTACACCTTC. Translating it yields CASSQGGVLEGYTF.

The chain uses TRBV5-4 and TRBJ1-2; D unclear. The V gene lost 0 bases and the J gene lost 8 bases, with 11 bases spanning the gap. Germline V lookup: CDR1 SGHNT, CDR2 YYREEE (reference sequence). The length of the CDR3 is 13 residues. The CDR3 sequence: CASSLGGNWGYTF. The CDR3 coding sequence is TGTGCCAGCAGCTTGGGAGGGAATTGGGGCTACACCTTC.

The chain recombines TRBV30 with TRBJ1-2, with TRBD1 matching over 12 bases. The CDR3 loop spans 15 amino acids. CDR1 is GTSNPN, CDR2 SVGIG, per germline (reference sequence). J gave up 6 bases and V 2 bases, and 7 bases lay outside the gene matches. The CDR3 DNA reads TGTGCCTGGAGTTCGGGACAGGGGGCTTCGGATGGCTACACCTTC. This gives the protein CAWSSGQGASDGYTF.

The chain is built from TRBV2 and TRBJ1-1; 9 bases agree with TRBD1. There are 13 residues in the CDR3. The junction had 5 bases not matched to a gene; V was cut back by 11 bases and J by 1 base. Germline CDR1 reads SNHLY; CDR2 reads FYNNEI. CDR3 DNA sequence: TGTGCCCGAAAACAGGGGGCGAACACTGAAGCTTTCTTT. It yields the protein CARKQGANTEAFF.

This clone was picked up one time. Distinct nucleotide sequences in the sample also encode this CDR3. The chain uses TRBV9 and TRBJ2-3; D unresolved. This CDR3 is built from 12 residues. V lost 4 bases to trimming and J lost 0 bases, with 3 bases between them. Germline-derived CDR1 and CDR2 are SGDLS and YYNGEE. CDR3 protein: CASSPSTDTQYF. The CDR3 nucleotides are TGTGCCAGCAGCCCGAGCACAGATACGCAGTATTTT.

The CDR3 here is CASSQDKRTDTQYF. The CDR3 DNA follows: TGTGCCAGCAGCCAAGATAAGCGAACAGATACGCAGTATTTT. The V call is TRBV4-2, the J call TRBJ2-3; D is uncertain. Trimming removed 0 bases at V and 3 bases at J, with 7 bases between. The CDR3 length is 14 residues. Germline CDR1 is LGHNA and CDR2 is YNFKEQ.

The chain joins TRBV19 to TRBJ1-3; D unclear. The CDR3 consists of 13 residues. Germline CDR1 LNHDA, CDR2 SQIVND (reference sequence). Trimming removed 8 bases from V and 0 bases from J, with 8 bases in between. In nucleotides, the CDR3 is TGTGCCAGTCGACATAACTCTGGAAACACCATATATTTT. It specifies CASRHNSGNTIYF. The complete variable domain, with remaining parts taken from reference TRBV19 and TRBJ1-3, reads DGGITQSPKYLFRKEGQNVTLSCEQNLNHDAMYWYRQDPGQGLRLIYYSQIVNDFQKGDIAEGYSVSREKKESFPLTVTSAQKNPTAFYLCASRHNSGNTIYFGEGSWLTVV.

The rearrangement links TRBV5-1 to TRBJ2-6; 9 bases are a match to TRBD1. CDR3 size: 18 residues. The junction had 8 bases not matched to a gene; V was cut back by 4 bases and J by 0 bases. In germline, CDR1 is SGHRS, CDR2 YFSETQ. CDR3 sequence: CASSSGTGFTSGANVLTF. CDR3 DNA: TGCGCCAGCAGCAGTGGGACAGGGTTCACCTCTGGGGCCAACGTCCTGACTTTC.

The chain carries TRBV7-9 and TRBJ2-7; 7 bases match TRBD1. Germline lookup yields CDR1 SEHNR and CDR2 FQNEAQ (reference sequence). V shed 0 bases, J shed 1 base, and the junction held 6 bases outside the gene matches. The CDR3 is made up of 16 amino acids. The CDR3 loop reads CASSLANRQGSYEQYF. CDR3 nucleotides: TGTGCCAGCAGCTTAGCGAACAGACAGGGATCCTACGAGCAGTACTTC.

The CDR3 region has the DNA TGTGCCAGCAGTCCCCGAACAGGGCCCGGAAACACCATATATTTT. Its translation: CASSPRTGPGNTIYF. This chain uses TRBV28 with TRBJ1-3, with D possibly being TRBD1 (6 bases). Per germline, CDR1 MDHEN and CDR2 SYDVKM. The ends were cut back, 5 bases at V and 4 bases at J, with 15 bases in the middle. This CDR3 comprises 15 residues.

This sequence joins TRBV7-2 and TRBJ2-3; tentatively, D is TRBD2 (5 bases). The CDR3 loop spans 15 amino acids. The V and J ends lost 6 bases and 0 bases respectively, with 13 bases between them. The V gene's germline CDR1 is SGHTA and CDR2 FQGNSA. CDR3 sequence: CASSPSFSSTDTQYF. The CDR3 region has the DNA TGTGCCAGCAGTCCTAGCTTTTCGAGCACAGATACGCAGTATTTT.

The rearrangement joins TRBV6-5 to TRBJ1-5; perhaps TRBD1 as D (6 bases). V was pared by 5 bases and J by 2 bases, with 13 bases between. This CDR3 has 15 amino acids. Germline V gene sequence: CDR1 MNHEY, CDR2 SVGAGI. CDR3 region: CASSRTVQGNQPQHF. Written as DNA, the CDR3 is TGTGCCAGCAGTAGGACAGTCCAGGGCAATCAGCCCCAGCATTTT.

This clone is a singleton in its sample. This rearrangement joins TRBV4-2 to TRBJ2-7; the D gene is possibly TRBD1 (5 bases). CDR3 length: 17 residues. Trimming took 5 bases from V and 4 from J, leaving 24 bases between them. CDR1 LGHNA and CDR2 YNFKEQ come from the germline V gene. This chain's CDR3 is CASSAIDQGPARYEQYF. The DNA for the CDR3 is TGTGCCAGCAGCGCTATTGACCAGGGCCCTGCGCGATACGAGCAGTACTTC.

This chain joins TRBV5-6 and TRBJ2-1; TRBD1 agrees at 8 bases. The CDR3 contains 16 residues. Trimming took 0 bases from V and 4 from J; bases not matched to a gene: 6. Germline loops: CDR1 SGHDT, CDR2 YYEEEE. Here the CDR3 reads CASSLDYGTGYNEQFF. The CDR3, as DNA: TGTGCCAGCAGCTTGGATTATGGGACAGGTTACAATGAGCAGTTCTTC.

CDR3 DNA sequence: TGTGCCAGCAGCTCCCCCGGGACAGGGGGCCACGAGCAGTACTTC. It codes for CASSSPGTGGHEQYF. The chain uses TRBV7-8 and TRBJ2-7; 12 positions agree with TRBD1. Germline assignment: CDR1 SGHVS and CDR2 FQNEAQ. The trim removed 4 bases at V and 5 bases at J, leaving 6 bases unmatched. The CDR3 is 15 amino acids.

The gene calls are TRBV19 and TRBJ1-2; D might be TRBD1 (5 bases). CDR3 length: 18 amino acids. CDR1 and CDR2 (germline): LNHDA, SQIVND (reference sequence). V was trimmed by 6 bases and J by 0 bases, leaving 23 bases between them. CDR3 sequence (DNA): TGTGCCAGTAGCGACTATTTCGGGCGGGACGGACCTAACTATGGCTACACCTTC. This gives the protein CASSDYFGRDGPNYGYTF.

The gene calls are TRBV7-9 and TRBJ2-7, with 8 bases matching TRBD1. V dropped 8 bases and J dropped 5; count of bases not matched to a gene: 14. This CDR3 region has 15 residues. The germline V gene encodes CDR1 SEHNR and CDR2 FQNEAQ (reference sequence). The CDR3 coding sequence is TGTGCCAGCGCGGAGTTTGGACAGGGATTCGACGAGCAGTACTTC. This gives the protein CASAEFGQGFDEQYF. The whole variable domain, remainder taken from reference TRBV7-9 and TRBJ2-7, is DTGVSQNPRHKITKRGQNVTFRCDPISEHNRLYWYRQTLGQGPEFLTYFQNEAQLEKSRLLSDRFSAERPKGSFSTLEIQRTEQGDSAMYLCASAEFGQGFDEQYFGPGTRLTVT.

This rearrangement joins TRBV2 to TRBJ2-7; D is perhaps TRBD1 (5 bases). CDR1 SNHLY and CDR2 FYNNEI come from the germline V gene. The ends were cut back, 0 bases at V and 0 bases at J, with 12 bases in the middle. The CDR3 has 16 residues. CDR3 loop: CASSEALLQVSYEQYF. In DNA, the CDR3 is TGTGCCAGCAGTGAAGCGCTTTTACAGGTCTCCTACGAGCAGTACTTC. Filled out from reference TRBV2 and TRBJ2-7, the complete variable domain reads EPEVTQTPSHQVTQMGQEVILRCVPISNHLYFYWYRQILGQKVEFLVSFYNNEISEKSEIFDDQFSVERPDGSNFTLKIRSTKLEDSAMYFCASSEALLQVSYEQYFGPGTRLTVT.

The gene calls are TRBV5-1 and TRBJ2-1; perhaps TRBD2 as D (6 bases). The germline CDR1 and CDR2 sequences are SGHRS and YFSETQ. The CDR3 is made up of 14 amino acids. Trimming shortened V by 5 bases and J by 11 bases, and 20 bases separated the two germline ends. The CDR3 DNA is TGCGCCAGCAGAATGGGAACTAGCCGAACCCAGCAGTTCTTC. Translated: CASRMGTSRTQQFF.

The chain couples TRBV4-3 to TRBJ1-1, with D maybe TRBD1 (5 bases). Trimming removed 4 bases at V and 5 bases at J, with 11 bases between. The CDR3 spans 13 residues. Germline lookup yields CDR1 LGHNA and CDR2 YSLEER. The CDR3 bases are TGCGCCAGCAGCCGCGACAGACCAACTGAAGCTTTCTTT. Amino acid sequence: CASSRDRPTEAFF.

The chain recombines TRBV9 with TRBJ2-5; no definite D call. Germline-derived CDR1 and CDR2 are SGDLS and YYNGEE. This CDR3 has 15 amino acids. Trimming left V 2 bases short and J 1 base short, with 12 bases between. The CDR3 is CASSVVPHFQETQYF. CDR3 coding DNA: TGTGCCAGCAGCGTGGTTCCTCACTTCCAAGAGACCCAGTACTTC.